Detailed here is one TCR beta chain. The antigen remains unidentified. This record comes from a study of OX40 agonist ivuxolimab in advanced cancers. Study-level background: More than 35% of patients had received prior checkpoint inhibitor therapy.

Method: immunoSEQ multiplex PCR; TCRdb's copy keeps in-frame clones and lacks some. The repertoire holds about 48,000 clones, with around 90% as singletons. Study observations and caveats: Average numbers of expanded clones were greater in CD8+ T cells than in CD4+. Low levels of normalized T-cell clonal expansion also appeared in some nonresponders.

The TCR originated in an adult with an advanced solid tumor such as melanoma, head and neck, liver or kidney cancer. The material was CD4+ or CD8+ T cells sorted from blood, obtained in a trial of the OX40 agonist ivuxolimab.

Written as DNA, the CDR3 is TGTGCCAGCAGTGATCTGATAAGGGACCCCTACAATGAGCAGTTCTTC. Its translation: CASSDLIRDPYNEQFF. This chain connects TRBV6-1 to TRBJ2-1; D is tentatively TRBD1 or TRBD2 (5 bases each). The CDR3 runs to 16 residues. V was pared by 3 bases and J by 2 bases, with 14 bases between. Looked up from germline, CDR1 is MNHNS and CDR2 is SASEGT.